The source of this T cell receptor beta chain is a study of blood T cells in healthy people across ages. About the study: There was about one barcoded beta molecule captured by template switching per two T cells. Notes on the study in general: It was not known whether donors were CMV positive (a possible confounder of expanded clonotype changes). Strongly correlated with naive T cell percentage was TCR beta diversity.

Remarks on this clonotype: Its antigen is unidentified. A junction end diverges from the germline sequence, so it may reflect a read error.

The CDR3 has 15 residues. Primers used in a second PCR of roughly 6 to 12 cycles were a sample-barcoded 5' primer and a J-beta primer mix. TCRdb itself ran the 5' RACE reads through MiXCR, one entry per CDR3 protein. The profile shows about 1.8 million distinct CDR3 sequences, roughly 49% of them singletons. The rearrangement links TRBV12-3 or TRBV12-4 to TRBJ2-3; the D call may be TRBD1 or TRBD2 (6 bases each). Sequencing was performed on blood. This TCR came from a woman aged 40 to 50 in good health. The CDR3 spells CTSSFQARGADTQYF. CDR3 coding DNA: TGTACCAGCAGTTTCCAGGCTAGGGGGGCAGATACGCAGTATTTT.